Described below is a single T cell receptor beta chain sequence and its context. Its antigen is currently unknown. The data were taken from a study of T cell repertoires in cytomegalovirus infection. Regarding the study as a whole: CMV-specific TCR beta clonotypes restricted by HLA-C dominated the ex vivo response.

TCRdb fed the reads into MiXCR, producing one record per CDR3 protein. The sample carries about 770,000 distinct CDR3 sequences, 25% to 30% recorded once. The CDR3 covers 15 residues. V gave up 5 bases and J gave up 6 bases; unmatched junction bases: 7. Germline CDR1 MNHEY, CDR2 SVGAGI. The receptor was isolated from a human donor in good health (CMV status not recorded). Some clones in this sample may be carry-over from other donors' samples. V and J are TRBV6-5 and TRBJ2-2; TRBD1 agrees at 9 bases. This sample comprised cultured CD8+ T cells from PBMCs, obtained from culture after CMV antigen stimulation. The CDR3 region has the DNA TGTGCCAGCAGTCCCGAGACAGGGGGAGCCGGGGAGCTGTTTTTT. This sequence encodes CASSPETGGAGELFF.